Presented here are 16 T cell receptor beta chains from one specimen sequenced in a study of shared clonotypes between healthy human individuals. This table comes from immunoSEQ multiplex PCR, and its TCRdb copy is limited to in-frame clones, with some not included. The sample shows some 1 million clones, 60% to 80% of them seen only once. The sample comprised memory CD4+ T cells sorted from blood. Sample subset: CD45RA-negative fraction. These receptor sequences come from a man aged 18 to 29 in good health.

V usage is TRBV5-1 and J usage is TRBJ1-1; D is undetermined. CDR3 size: 13 residues. Germline V gene sequence: CDR1 SGHRS, CDR2 YFSETQ. V lost 2 bases and J lost 1, with 6 bases in between. DNA of the CDR3: TGCGCCAGCAGCTTCGCGGGGAACACTGAAGCTTTCTTT. This codes for CASSFAGNTEAFF.

CDR3 sequence reads: CASSQVETQYF. DNA of the CDR3: TGTGCCAGCAGTCAAGTTGAGACCCAGTACTTC. This sequence joins TRBV7-2 and TRBJ2-5; D is unclear. The V gene lost 6 bases and the J gene lost 5 bases, with 7 bases spanning the gap. CDR1 and CDR2 from the germline V gene are SGHTA and FQGNSA. CDR3 length: 11 residues.

Of note for this clone: The identical CDR3 is also encoded by other nucleotide sequences in the sample. This chain connects TRBV7-8 to TRBJ2-3; D uncertain. The CDR3 length is 13 residues. V gave up 3 bases and J gave up 0 bases, with 4 bases separating them. Germline assignment: CDR1 SGHVS and CDR2 FQNEAQ. CDR3 coding DNA: TGTGCCAGCAGCTTTGACAGCACAGATACGCAGTATTTT. It is translated as CASSFDSTDTQYF.

The chain is built from TRBV5-4 and TRBJ2-5; 7 bases line up with TRBD1. The J call is in doubt because the DNA end fits TRBJ2-7 better. The CDR3 sequence is 14 residues long. CDR1 and CDR2 (germline): SGHNT, YYREEE (reference sequence). CDR3 protein: CASSLSTGRAEQYF. The CDR3 nucleotides read TGTGCCAGCAGCTTGTCGACAGGGCGCGCCGAGCAGTACTTC.

V usage is TRBV6-1 and J usage is TRBJ2-1, with 11 bases identical to TRBD2. J gave up 8 bases and V 5 bases, and 8 bases lay outside the gene matches. Per germline, CDR1 MNHNS and CDR2 SASEGT. There are 15 residues in the CDR3. CDR3 protein: CASSPHLTSGDEQFF. CDR3 nucleotide sequence: TGTGCCAGCAGTCCGCATTTGACTAGCGGGGATGAGCAGTTCTTC.

V gene TRBV7-6 combines with J gene TRBJ2-7; D might be TRBD1 (7 bases). This CDR3 has 17 amino acids. The germline V gene encodes CDR1 SGHVS and CDR2 FNYEAQ. V gave up 1 base and J gave up 3 bases, with 19 bases separating them. Written as DNA, the CDR3 is TGTGCCAGCAGCTTAGGAGTAGGCGGGACAGTTCTCTACGAGCAGTACTTC. Its protein product is CASSLGVGGTVLYEQYF.

V usage is TRBV27 and J usage is TRBJ2-1; 8 bases agree with TRBD2. J lost 7 bases, V lost 7 bases, and 12 bases had no gene match. CDR3 length: 15 amino acids. Looked up from germline, CDR1 is MNHEY and CDR2 is SMNVEV (reference sequence). In nucleotides, the CDR3 is TGTGCCAGCACCACGGTGGGCGGGGGGAGGAATGAGCAGTTCTTC. This sequence encodes CASTTVGGGRNEQFF.

The rearrangement links TRBV5-1 to TRBJ2-5; D perhaps matches TRBD1 (6 bases). Trimming left V 0 bases short and J 2 bases short, with 11 bases between. Germline-derived CDR1 and CDR2 are SGHRS and YFSETQ. The CDR3 covers 15 residues. The CDR3 reads CASSLVGQLQETQYF. Written as DNA, the CDR3 is TGCGCCAGCAGCTTGGTCGGACAGCTACAAGAGACCCAGTACTTC.

V usage is TRBV2 and J usage is TRBJ2-1; D is unresolved. The V and J ends lost 9 bases and 7 bases respectively, with 13 bases between them. CDR1 is SNHLY and CDR2 is FYNNEI in the germline V gene. The CDR3 is 12 amino acids. CDR3 in amino acids: CASQITLNEQFF. CDR3 DNA: TGTGCCAGTCAAATTACCTTGAATGAGCAGTTCTTC.

J is TRBJ1-2 and V is TRBV6-1; tentative D call: TRBD1 (5 bases). Trimming removed 2 bases from V and 1 base from J, with 11 bases in between. This CDR3 region has 15 residues. Per germline, CDR1 MNHNS and CDR2 SASEGT. The CDR3 DNA reads TGTGCCAGCAGTGAACCGGGGGGGAGTAACTATGGCTACACCTTC. Protein: CASSEPGGSNYGYTF.

The rearrangement links TRBV18 to TRBJ1-1; 8 nucleotides align to TRBD1. CDR3 length: 15 residues. After removal of 3 bases from V and 0 bases from J, the junction contained 3 bases not matched to a gene. In germline, CDR1 is KGHSH, CDR2 LQKENI. CDR3 in DNA: TGTGCCAGCTCACCCACGGGACAGGTGAACACTGAAGCTTTCTTT. It translates to CASSPTGQVNTEAFF.

This clone was seen a few times. The chain combines TRBV2 with TRBJ2-7; maybe TRBD1 (6 bases). The CDR3 loop spans 14 amino acids. Germline assignment: CDR1 SNHLY and CDR2 FYNNEI. V was cut by 5 bases and J by 5 bases, with 16 bases left in between. The CDR3 DNA sequence: TGTGCCAGCAGTCTGGAACAGGGTAGGGACGAGCAGTACTTC. It translates to CASSLEQGRDEQYF.

V gene TRBV9 combines with J gene TRBJ1-2; no clear D. Germline CDR1 and CDR2: SGDLS and YYNGEE. This CDR3 region has 16 residues. The V end lost 4 bases, the J end lost 0 bases, and 16 bases lay between the germline ends. This chain's CDR3 is CASSTQSAPTNYGYTF. CDR3 in DNA: TGTGCCAGCAGCACCCAATCCGCTCCGACTAACTATGGCTACACCTTC. Drawing the rest from reference TRBV9 and TRBJ1-2, the complete variable domain is DSGVTQTPKHLITATGQRVTLRCSPRSGDLSVYWYQQSLDQGLQFLIQYYNGEERAKGNILERFSAQQFPDLHSELNLSSLELGDSALYFCASSTQSAPTNYGYTFGSGTRLTVV.

This clone was found once. The chain is built from TRBV11-3 and TRBJ2-3, with D tentatively TRBD2 (6 bases). Germline CDR1 and CDR2: SGHNT and YENEEA. With 6 bases removed from V and 5 bases from J, the gap between germline ends came to 15 bases. This CDR3 region has 14 residues. This CDR3 reads CASSPAGRRDTQYF. DNA of the CDR3: TGTGCCAGCAGTCCAGCAGGGAGGCGAGATACGCAGTATTTT.

V and J are TRBV7-9 and TRBJ2-3; tentatively, D is TRBD2 (6 bases). CDR1 is SEHNR and CDR2 is FQNEAQ in the germline V gene (reference sequence). With 0 bases removed from V and 5 bases from J, the gap between germline ends came to 9 bases. The CDR3 totals 14 residues. The CDR3 here is CASSLAAGKDTQYF. CDR3 sequence (DNA): TGTGCCAGCAGCTTAGCGGCGGGGAAAGATACGCAGTATTTT.

The gene calls are TRBV4-1 and TRBJ2-3; the match to TRBD1 covers 9 bases. Trimming took 0 bases from V and 2 from J; bases not matched to a gene: 9. Germline-derived CDR1 and CDR2 are MGHRA and YSYEKL. This CDR3 is 18 amino acids long. This CDR3 is CASSQETGGPLYTDTQYF. As DNA, the CDR3 is TGCGCCAGCAGCCAAGAGACAGGGGGACCTCTTTACACAGATACGCAGTATTTT.